The present T cell receptor (beta chain) was sequenced within a study of blood T cells in healthy people across ages (dated by TCRdb to about 2015). For the wider study: In model experiments, template switching captured about one uniquely barcoded TCR beta cDNA molecule for every two T cells. To track age-related changes in TCR beta repertoire diversity, the study relied on deep sequencing normalized with unique cDNA molecular identifiers. The donors were divided into four age groups: young (average approximately 16 years), middle-aged (almost 40), aged (approximately 64) and long-lived (roughly 82). To avoid experimental bias, donors of different ages were randomly spread across the sequencing lanes. For two donors (one aged 18 to 29 and one aged 80 or older), the study analyzed two additional independent replicas of 1 million unique cDNA reads from the same blood draw.

The CDR3 runs 13 amino acids, cysteine and phenylalanine included. The DNA shown is the 39-base CDR3, in frame from base 1. V and J are truncated by 5 bases and 10 bases respectively, leaving an intervening sequence of 18 bases. The germline V gene yields SGHAT for CDR1 and FQNNGV for CDR2. Worth noting for this clonotype: The clone's antigen remains unknown. There are no base qualities to consult, and no much larger clone falls within one base.

General findings and caveats noted by the study authors: Compared with the aged group, the long-lived group had more naive CD4+ T cells, fewer expanded clones and increased TCR diversity, a pattern suggesting age selection. Because the CMV infection status of the donors was unknown, age-related changes in expanded clonotypes may potentially have been confounded. Because profiling used bulk unsorted PBMCs, naive and antigen-experienced compartments could not be compared conclusively. The percentage of naive T cells measured by flow cytometry correlated strongly with observed TCR beta diversity. Estimates of total diversity based on one million sequenced T cells were considered lower bounds and underestimates. As age increased, observed TCR beta diversity per million T cells dropped in a roughly linear way, and a significant reduction was already evident by age 40.

Library prep was done by 5' RACE. Sequencing used an Illumina HiSeq 2500. The second PCR ran for roughly 7 to 12 cycles and used a J-beta primer mix along with a sample-barcoded 5' primer. A unique molecular identifier was introduced onto each TCR beta cDNA molecule by a template-switch 5' adaptor carrying 12 random nucleotides. Each sample yielded at least 3 million CDR3-containing paired-end reads. The Mint cDNA synthesis kit, primed by a TRBC-specific oligonucleotide, was used to synthesize first-strand cDNA from all RNA. All cDNA was treated with uracil-DNA glycosylase and then went through a first 18-cycle PCR with the universal primers M1SS and BC2_uni_R. On the authors' methods: Normalization of each sample was performed by random selection of 1 million high-quality reads, each carrying a distinct molecular identifier. Instead of being binned into consensus sequences, reads that shared molecular identifiers were thrown out. CDR3 identification, clonotype clustering and error correction used MiTCR with a Q25 quality threshold and the strictest error-elimination algorithm. Lower-bound total TCR beta diversity was estimated with a nonparametric unseen species model using Euler transformation. TCRdb trimmed public reads at Q25 via fastp, called clones via MiXCR and kept in-frame beta chains. For every CDR3 protein sequence, its rows merge into one entry that carries the most common genes and DNA. The authors' filters were not applied to this entry. Within this sample are roughly 800,000 distinct CDR3 sequences, with 55% to 75% of them counted one time only. 20% to 25% of the sample is held by the ten biggest clonotypes.

The donors were roughly 40 Caucasian individuals from Russia, aged 6 to 90 years, who were systemically healthy. Around 10 milliliters of peripheral blood were collected from each donor into EDTA-treated Vacutainer tubes. Ficoll-Paque density-gradient centrifugation was used to isolate PBMCs, with at least 7 million per sample. Trizol reagent was used to extract total RNA from the PBMCs, yielding at least 5.5 micrograms per sample. For every donor, an aliquot of PBMCs went through flow cytometry to measure the percentages of naive CD45RAhigh/CD27high T cells. This clonotype was obtained from a man aged 30-40 years in good health. The sample comprised blood. This sequence uses TRBV11-2 and TRBJ2-7, and TRBD1 may be the D gene, going by 5 matching bases. The CDR3 reads CASSVGDERPQYF. The sequenced DNA: TGTGCCAGCAGCGTAGGGGATGAGAGACCCCAGTACTTC. Outside the CDR3, residues come from the reference TRBV11-2 and TRBJ2-7 proteins, so the full variable domain is: EAGVAQSPRYKIIEKRQSVAFWCNPISGHATLYWYQQILGQGPKLLIQFQNNGVVDDSQLPKDRFSAERLKGVDSTLKIQPAKLEDSAVYLCASSVGDERPQYFGPGTRLTVT.